The 19 T cell receptor beta chains in this list originate from one sample, sequenced in a study of CD8 T cells in Susac syndrome. With random hexamers, 0.5 to 1 ug RNA was reverse transcribed. TCRdb analysed the immunoSEQ multiplex PCR reads with MiXCR anew, one entry per CDR3 protein. The data hold 150,000 to 200,000 distinct CDR3 sequences, with less than 95% observed a single time. The material sequenced was CD4+ T cells from PBMCs. These receptor sequences come from a human donor with multiple sclerosis.

V usage is TRBV6-5 and J usage is TRBJ2-5, with 9 bases fitting TRBD1. The CDR3 length is 14 residues. J gave up 5 bases and V 0 bases, and 1 base lay outside the gene matches. CDR1 is MNHEY and CDR2 is SVGAGI in the germline V gene. The CDR3 DNA sequence: TGTGCCAGCAGTTACTCCGACAGGGGGGAGACCCAGTACTTC. It is translated as CASSYSDRGETQYF.

The V and J genes are TRBV11-1 and TRBJ2-7, with 8 bases identical to TRBD1. Trimming cost V 5 bases and J 0 bases; bases outside gene matches: 12. Germline lookup yields CDR1 SGHAT and CDR2 FQDESV (reference sequence). The CDR3 length is 17 residues. The chain's CDR3 is CASSHSRTGFISYEQYF. The CDR3 DNA sequence: TGTGCCAGCAGCCACAGCCGGACAGGGTTTATCTCCTACGAGCAGTACTTC.

The rearrangement links TRBV24-1 to TRBJ1-5; the D is unclear. The germline gives CDR1 KGHDR, CDR2 SFDVKD. V was trimmed by 9 bases and J by 2 bases, leaving 10 bases between them. The CDR3 extends over 13 amino acids. The CDR3 loop is CATQEKGNQPQHF. Written as DNA, the CDR3 is TGTGCCACCCAAGAAAAGGGCAATCAGCCCCAGCATTTT.

The chain is built from TRBV5-6 and TRBJ1-3; 7 nucleotides agree with TRBD1. Trimming cost V 2 bases and J 3 bases; bases outside gene matches: 2. The CDR3 sequence is 14 residues long. Germline loops: CDR1 SGHDT, CDR2 YYEEEE. CDR3 nucleotides: TGTGCCAGCAGCTTTGGACAGGATGGAAACACCATATATTTT. Its protein is CASSFGQDGNTIYF. The full variable domain, in which reference TRBV5-6 and TRBJ1-3 provide the parts outside the CDR3, is DAGVTQSPTHLIKTRGQQVTLRCSPKSGHDTVSWYQQALGQGPQFIFQYYEEEERQRGNFPDRFSGHQFPNYSSELNVNALLLGDSALYLCASSFGQDGNTIYFGEGSWLTVV.

The chain recombines TRBV23-1 with TRBJ2-5, with 13 bases aligning to TRBD2. TRBV23-1 is classed as an ORF, of uncertain function. The CDR3 runs 18 residues. Trimming took 3 bases from V and 1 from J; bases not matched to a gene: 8. In nucleotides, the CDR3 is TGCGCCAGCAGTCACGATACCGGGACTAGCGGGACCCAAGAGACCCAGTACTTC. Amino acids: CASSHDTGTSGTQETQYF.

This clonotype was counted once. The rearrangement joins TRBV19 to TRBJ1-2; weak D call: TRBD1 (5 bases). This CDR3 spans 14 amino acids. CDR1 and CDR2 (germline): LNHDA, SQIVND (reference sequence). V lost 0 bases and J lost 7, with 12 bases in between. The DNA of the CDR3 is TGTGCCAGTAGTATAGACCGGGGCGCCGGTGGCTACACCTTC. Translated: CASSIDRGAGGYTF.

The chain links TRBV9 to TRBJ2-6, with D possibly being TRBD2 (7 bases). Germline V lookup: CDR1 SGDLS, CDR2 YYNGEE. Trimming left V 0 bases short and J 0 bases short, with 22 bases between. The CDR3 has 21 amino acids. The CDR3 DNA reads as TGTGCCAGCAGCGTAGGTCTGGGGGGGCGGGAAAGAAGCTCTGGGGCCAACGTCCTGACTTTC. Translated, it gives CASSVGLGGRERSSGANVLTF.

The J gene is TRBJ1-2, the V gene TRBV7-2; D remains ambiguous. The length of the CDR3 is 11 residues. Germline-derived CDR1 and CDR2 are SGHTA and FQGNSA. Deletions cut 5 bases from V and 3 bases from J, with 4 bases between. This CDR3 is CASSGYYGYTF. The CDR3 bases are TGTGCCAGCAGCGGGTACTATGGCTACACCTTC.

The chain carries TRBV11-1 and TRBJ2-5, with D perhaps TRBD2 (5 bases). The V end lost 6 bases, the J end lost 4 bases, and 15 bases lay between the germline ends. Germline V gene data show CDR1 as SGHAT and CDR2 as FQDESV (reference sequence). CDR3 length equals 14 residues. DNA for the CDR3: TGTGCCAGCAGAAGGACGGCGGCGGGAGAGACCCAGTACTTC. This gives the protein CASRRTAAGETQYF.

The genes are TRBV20-1 and TRBJ2-1, with 11 bases aligning to TRBD2. Trimming at V came to 6 bases and at J to 9 bases, leaving 16 bases not matched to a gene. This CDR3 region has 16 residues. CDR1 is DFQATT, CDR2 SNEGSKA, per germline (reference sequence). This chain's CDR3 is CSAKAVSGRGKGEQFF. The CDR3 DNA sequence: TGCAGTGCCAAGGCTGTTAGCGGGAGGGGTAAGGGTGAGCAGTTCTTC.

The genes are TRBV7-2 and TRBJ1-4, with D unclear. V gave up 4 bases and J gave up 0 bases, with 6 bases separating them. CDR1 is SGHTA and CDR2 is FQGNSA in the germline V gene. The CDR3 has 14 amino acids. In nucleotides, the CDR3 is TGTGCCAGCAGCTCAGATACAACTAATGAAAAACTGTTTTTT. This sequence encodes CASSSDTTNEKLFF.

The chain recombines TRBV29-1 with TRBJ2-5, with 7 bases matching TRBD1. Germline CDR1 is SQVTM and CDR2 is ANQGSEA. The CDR3 sequence is 14 residues long. Trimming removed 6 bases from V and 5 bases from J; junction bases left unmatched: 12. Here the CDR3 DNA reads TGCAGCGTCTACATGACAGGGAGCGCGGAGACCCAGTACTTC. Translated: CSVYMTGSAETQYF.

Only one count was recorded for this clonotype. The chain links TRBV24-1 to TRBJ2-2, with D possibly being TRBD2 (5 bases). Germline V lookup: CDR1 KGHDR, CDR2 SFDVKD. The CDR3 contains 14 residues. V was pared by 4 bases and J by 4 bases, with 9 bases between. The CDR3 DNA reads as TGTGCCACCAGTGAGTCGGGAAGCACCGGGGAGCTGTTTTTT. This translates into CATSESGSTGELFF.

The rearrangement uses TRBV30 and TRBJ1-1, with D hard to call. Germline CDR1 is GTSNPN and CDR2 is SVGIG (reference sequence). The CDR3 has 13 residues. Trimming left V 1 base short and J 4 bases short, with 10 bases between. The CDR3 sequence: CAWSAPGATEAFF. The CDR3 nucleotides read TGTGCCTGGAGTGCACCGGGAGCCACTGAAGCTTTCTTT. Supplemented by reference TRBV30 and TRBJ1-1, the full variable domain reads SQTIHQWPATLVQPVGSPLSLECTVEGTSNPNLYWYRQAAGRGLQLLFYSVGIGQISSEVPQNLSASRPQDRQFILSSKKLLLSDSGFYLCAWSAPGATEAFFGQGTRLTVV.

The chain combines TRBV20-1 with TRBJ2-7, with 7 bases aligning to TRBD1. Germline trimming cut 7 bases from V and 5 bases from J; bases unmatched to any gene: 8. CDR1 and CDR2 (germline): DFQATT, SNEGSKA (reference sequence). The CDR3 length is 12 residues. The CDR3 here is CSVGRGMDEQYF. CDR3 nucleotides: TGCAGTGTTGGCAGGGGGATGGACGAGCAGTACTTC.

This chain uses TRBV20-1 with TRBJ1-2; the D gene is possibly TRBD1 (6 bases). Germline CDR1 DFQATT, CDR2 SNEGSKA (reference sequence). V was shortened by 5 bases and J by 8 bases, with 15 bases between the two germline ends. The CDR3 spans 12 residues. This CDR3 reads CSAADSSFGYTF. CDR3 nucleotides: TGCAGTGCTGCGGACAGTTCTTTCGGCTACACCTTC.

This chain uses TRBV7-9 with TRBJ1-2; D gene ambiguous. Trimming took off 1 base at V and 6 bases at J, with 12 bases between the two ends. Germline assignment: CDR1 SEHNR and CDR2 FQNEAQ (reference sequence). CDR3 length: 14 residues. The CDR3 here is CASSLVPGEDGYTF. CDR3 DNA sequence: TGTGCCAGCAGCTTAGTCCCGGGCGAGGATGGCTACACCTTC.

The genes are TRBV9 and TRBJ1-5; the D is unclear. This CDR3 comprises 13 residues. Germline lookup yields CDR1 SGDLS and CDR2 YYNGEE. V shed 2 bases and J shed 7 bases, with 10 bases lying between them. The CDR3 protein is CASSVSGLQPQHF. The CDR3 DNA follows: TGTGCCAGCAGCGTCTCTGGATTGCAGCCCCAGCATTTT.

In nucleotides, the CDR3 is TGTGCCAGCTCACCACCTGCGGGGTACTACAATGAGCAGTTCTTC. Translated, it gives CASSPPAGYYNEQFF. The chain joins TRBV18 to TRBJ2-1, with D tentatively TRBD2 (6 bases). Germline values: CDR1 KGHSH, CDR2 LQKENI. This CDR3 has 15 residues. V was pared by 0 bases and J by 3 bases, with 9 bases between.